The 22 T cell receptor beta chains presented below share a single source sample, sequenced in a study of CD8 T cells in Susac syndrome. RNA in amounts of about 0.45 to 1 ug was reverse transcribed with random hexamers. MiXCR, applied by TCRdb to the immunoSEQ multiplex PCR reads, yields one record per CDR3 protein. The sample lists about 120,000 distinct CDR3 sequences, around nine tenths occurring once. The sequencing sample was made of CD4+ T cells from PBMCs. The receptors stem from a human donor in good health.

The chain couples TRBV4-3 to TRBJ2-1, with 7 bases identical to TRBD2. CDR1 is LGHNA and CDR2 is YSLEER in the germline V gene. This CDR3 comprises 19 residues. J was trimmed by 7 bases and V by 1 base; bases with no gene match: 19. CDR3 sequence reads: CASSQGPYRSAGVTNEQFF. The CDR3 coding sequence is TGCGCCAGCAGCCAAGGGCCCTACAGGTCGGCGGGGGTTACGAATGAGCAGTTCTTC.

The rearrangement joins TRBV4-3 to TRBJ2-7; perhaps TRBD1 as D (6 bases). Germline V CDR1 and CDR2: LGHNA, YSLEER. This CDR3 is 14 amino acids long. Trimming stripped 0 bases from V and 9 bases from J, with 15 bases between. This CDR3 is CASSQDRDKERQYF. Written as DNA, the CDR3 is TGCGCCAGCAGCCAAGATCGGGACAAGGAGAGGCAGTACTTC.

The J gene is TRBJ2-1, the V gene TRBV3-1; maybe TRBD1 (6 bases). The V and J ends lost 2 bases and 8 bases respectively, with 22 bases between them. Germline V gives CDR1 LGHDT, CDR2 YNNKEL (reference sequence). The CDR3 is 17 amino acids. CDR3: CASSQRPTGLGVDEQFF. The CDR3 DNA follows: TGTGCCAGCAGCCAAAGGCCGACAGGTTTGGGTGTCGATGAGCAGTTCTTC.

The gene calls are TRBV19 and TRBJ1-6; a weak D match, TRBD1 (6 bases). The CDR3 runs 19 residues. In germline, CDR1 is LNHDA, CDR2 SQIVND (reference sequence). V lost 0 bases, J lost 0 bases, and 15 bases lay in between. This chain's CDR3 is CASSIEGASGSSYNSPLHF. The CDR3 nucleotides are TGTGCCAGTAGTATAGAGGGGGCCTCGGGGAGCTCCTATAATTCACCCCTCCACTTT.

This clonotype was observed a single time. The chain has TRBV12-3 or TRBV12-4 and TRBJ2-1; 13 positions agree with TRBD2. The V segment lost 5 bases and the J segment 9 bases; nucleotides outside the gene matches: 10. This CDR3 is 16 amino acids long. This CDR3 is CASSPGGLAGAGEQFF. The CDR3 DNA sequence: TGTGCCAGCAGTCCGGGCGGACTAGCGGGGGCCGGTGAGCAGTTCTTC.

The chain has TRBV5-1 and TRBJ1-1; no reliable D call. The CDR3 covers 14 residues. Germline V gives CDR1 SGHRS, CDR2 YFSETQ. The V end lost 4 bases, the J end lost 8 bases, and 18 bases lay between the germline ends. The CDR3 here is CASSGEDARSEAFF. The CDR3 bases are TGCGCCAGCAGCGGCGAAGACGCTCGGTCAGAAGCTTTCTTT.

This chain joins TRBV3-1 and TRBJ1-2, with D unresolved. This CDR3 is 13 amino acids long. Germline CDR1 and CDR2: LGHDT and YNNKEL (reference sequence). The V end was cut by 1 base, the J end by 8 bases, with 11 bases between. The CDR3 region is CASSQVAYYGYTF. The CDR3 coding sequence is TGTGCCAGCAGCCAAGTTGCGTATTACGGCTACACCTTC.

This clonotype was seen only once. CDR3 nucleotide sequence: TGTGCCAGCAGCCAACGGGGCCCCTATGGCTACACCTTC. It encodes CASSQRGPYGYTF. The rearrangement uses TRBV3-1 and TRBJ1-2; D perhaps matches TRBD1 (5 bases). Germline V gene sequence: CDR1 LGHDT, CDR2 YNNKEL (reference sequence). This CDR3 contains 13 residues. Between the trimmed V and J ends, which lost 2 bases and 4 bases, there was a span of 8 bases.

The rearrangement uses TRBV7-3 and TRBJ2-3, with D hard to call. The CDR3 runs to 13 residues. Trimming cost V 4 bases and J 1 base, with 6 bases left between them. Germline V gene sequence: CDR1 SGHTA, CDR2 FQGTGA. Written as DNA, the CDR3 is TGTGCCAGCAGCTCCGCGCGCACAGATACGCAGTATTTT. Encoded protein: CASSSARTDTQYF.

The chain uses TRBV6-4 and TRBJ1-2; 8 positions agree with TRBD1. Germline V gene sequence: CDR1 MRHNA, CDR2 SNTAGT. Trimming cost V 3 bases and J 0 bases; bases outside gene matches: 15. The CDR3 is made up of 19 amino acids. The CDR3 coding sequence is TGTGCCAGCAGTGAGGCAGGGGGCCCCGGCCTCTCCACTAACTATGGCTACACCTTC. It yields the protein CASSEAGGPGLSTNYGYTF.

The V and J genes are TRBV7-2 and TRBJ2-5; 9 bases are shared with TRBD2. The CDR3 covers 16 residues. Germline lookup yields CDR1 SGHTA and CDR2 FQGNSA. J was trimmed by 1 base and V by 1 base; bases with no gene match: 4. The CDR3 loop is CASSLVAGGFQETQYF. The CDR3 nucleotides read TGTGCCAGCAGCTTAGTTGCGGGAGGGTTCCAAGAGACCCAGTACTTC.

The gene calls are TRBV5-1 and TRBJ1-1; possible D gene TRBD1, 6 bases. The germline V gene has CDR1 SGHRS and CDR2 YFSETQ. V lost 0 bases, J lost 1 base, and 10 bases lay in between. This CDR3 has 15 residues. The CDR3 sequence: CASSLATQGNTEAFF. In DNA form, the CDR3 reads TGCGCCAGCAGCTTGGCTACACAGGGGAACACTGAAGCTTTCTTT. The variable domain in full, completed from reference TRBV5-1 and TRBJ1-1, reads KAGVTQTPRYLIKTRGQQVTLSCSPISGHRSVSWYQQTPGQGLQFLFEYFSETQRNKGNFPGRFSGRQFSNSRSEMNVSTLELGDSALYLCASSLATQGNTEAFFGQGTRLTVV.

The rearrangement links TRBV20-1 to TRBJ2-1; D is unclear. Germline V CDR1 and CDR2: DFQATT, SNEGSKA (reference sequence). This CDR3 contains 15 residues. With 0 bases removed from V and 1 base from J, the gap between germline ends came to 10 bases. In nucleotides, the CDR3 is TGCAGTGCTAGAGATCTTGGCGAATCCTACAATGAGCAGTTCTTC. Translating gives CSARDLGESYNEQFF.

The chain is built from TRBV5-1 and TRBJ2-1; D is possibly TRBD1 or TRBD2 (5 bases each). The CDR3 is 14 residues long. Germline V CDR1 and CDR2: SGHRS, YFSETQ. The germline V and J ends were trimmed by 0 bases and 6 bases, with 10 bases remaining between them. The CDR3: CASSLEAGANEQFF. DNA for the CDR3: TGCGCCAGCAGCTTGGAGGCCGGGGCCAATGAGCAGTTCTTC.

The chain combines TRBV7-3 with TRBJ1-6; D is unclear. Trimming removed 0 bases at V and 7 bases at J, with 13 bases between. The CDR3 totals 16 residues. CDR1 and CDR2 from the germline V gene are SGHTA and FQGTGA. As DNA, the CDR3 is TGTGCCAGCAGCTTAACGTCCGGCCTTGGGAATTCACCCCTCCACTTT. Its protein product is CASSLTSGLGNSPLHF.

The chain is built from TRBV19 and TRBJ1-5; no reliable D call. The CDR3 has 14 amino acids. Germline V gene lookup returns CDR1 LNHDA and CDR2 SQIVND (reference sequence). V shed 8 bases and J shed 2 bases, with 13 bases lying between them. The CDR3 DNA reads as TGTGCCAGTCTTTTGAGAGGAGGCAATCAGCCCCAGCATTTT. This translates into CASLLRGGNQPQHF.

The V gene is TRBV20-1, the J gene TRBJ1-1, with D perhaps matching TRBD1 (5 bases). CDR1 is DFQATT and CDR2 is SNEGSKA in the germline V gene (reference sequence). The CDR3 length is 13 residues. V shed 3 bases and J shed 1 base, with 9 bases lying between them. CDR3 sequence reads: CSASSRGNTEAFF. The CDR3 coding sequence is TGCAGTGCTAGCTCGAGGGGGAACACTGAAGCTTTCTTT.

This chain links TRBV30 with TRBJ1-2; D perhaps matches TRBD1 (6 bases). The CDR3 loop spans 13 amino acids. The V gene lost 3 bases and the J gene lost 4 bases, with 12 bases spanning the gap. CDR1 and CDR2 from the germline V gene are GTSNPN and SVGIG (reference sequence). The CDR3 sequence: CAWSLRGAYGYTF. The DNA for the CDR3 is TGTGCCTGGAGCCTCAGGGGCGCCTATGGCTACACCTTC.

V usage is TRBV7-2 and J usage is TRBJ1-5; D is possibly TRBD1 (5 bases). The ends were cut back, 5 bases at V and 2 bases at J, with 13 bases in the middle. The CDR3 is 15 amino acids. Germline values: CDR1 SGHTA, CDR2 FQGNSA. The CDR3: CASSPGDLRNQPQHF. CDR3 sequence (DNA): TGTGCCAGCAGCCCCGGGGACTTACGCAATCAGCCCCAGCATTTT.

The rearrangement joins TRBV5-4 to TRBJ2-2, with D maybe TRBD1 (5 bases). With 0 bases removed from V and 7 bases from J, the gap between germline ends came to 13 bases. CDR3 length equals 15 residues. Germline V gene sequence: CDR1 SGHNT, CDR2 YYREEE (reference sequence). The CDR3 bases are TGTGCCAGCAGCTTGGCAGGGCTATCGAACGGGGAGCTGTTTTTT. It is translated as CASSLAGLSNGELFF.

The chain has TRBV7-2 and TRBJ2-5; no clear D. CDR3 length: 14 residues. Germline V gives CDR1 SGHTA, CDR2 FQGNSA. Trimming took off 0 bases at V and 5 bases at J, with 10 bases between the two ends. The CDR3 nucleotides read TGTGCCAGCAGCTTAGCCAGGTCCCTTGAGACCCAGTACTTC. Its protein is CASSLARSLETQYF.

The CDR3 DNA sequence: TGCAGTGCTAGAGAACCTTCCCGTTTCAACTATGGCTACACCTTC. Protein product: CSAREPSRFNYGYTF. The J gene is TRBJ1-2, the V gene TRBV20-1; no firm D call. The CDR3 consists of 15 residues. The germline V gene has CDR1 DFQATT and CDR2 SNEGSKA (reference sequence). V dropped 0 bases and J dropped 2 bases, with 13 bases sitting between them.